The next 2 T cell receptor beta chains were all read from a single sample in a study of blood T cell repertoires in COVID-19. Clones were read by immunoSEQ multiplex PCR, and TCRdb kept only the in-frame ones, dropping some. Here the sample spans around 700,000 clones, 75% to 90% being singletons. The material sequenced was peripheral blood. Every receptor here comes from a woman between 18 and 29 years old with acute or convalescent COVID-19.

The sample holds one count of this clone. This chain connects TRBV19 to TRBJ1-2; 9 bases are shared with TRBD1. J gave up 6 bases and V 5 bases, and 4 bases lay outside the gene matches. Germline assignment: CDR1 LNHDA and CDR2 SQIVND (reference sequence). The CDR3 is 13 amino acids. CDR3 DNA sequence: TGTGCCAGTAGTCGGGACAGGGAAGATGGCTACACCTTC. This codes for CASSRDREDGYTF.

The gene calls are TRBV30 and TRBJ1-2; the match to TRBD1 covers 7 bases. CDR3 length: 14 residues. After removal of 3 bases from V and 5 bases from J, the junction contained 9 bases not matched to a gene. The germline V gene has CDR1 GTSNPN and CDR2 SVGIG (reference sequence). CDR3: CAWRLDRLGYGYTF. The CDR3, as DNA: TGTGCCTGGAGATTGGACAGGTTGGGTTATGGCTACACCTTC.